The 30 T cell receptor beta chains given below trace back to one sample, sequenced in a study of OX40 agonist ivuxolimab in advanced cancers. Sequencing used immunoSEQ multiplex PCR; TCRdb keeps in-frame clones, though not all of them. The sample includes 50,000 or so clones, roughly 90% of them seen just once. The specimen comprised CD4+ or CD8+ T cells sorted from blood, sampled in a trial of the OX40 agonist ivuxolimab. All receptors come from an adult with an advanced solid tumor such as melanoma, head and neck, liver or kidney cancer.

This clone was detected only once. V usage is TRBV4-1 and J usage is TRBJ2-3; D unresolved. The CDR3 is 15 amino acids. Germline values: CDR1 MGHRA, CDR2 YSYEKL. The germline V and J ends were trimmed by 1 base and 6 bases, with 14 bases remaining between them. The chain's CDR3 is CASSQGLLLLDTQYF. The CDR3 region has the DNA TGCGCCAGCAGCCAAGGTCTTCTCCTGCTCGATACGCAGTATTTT.

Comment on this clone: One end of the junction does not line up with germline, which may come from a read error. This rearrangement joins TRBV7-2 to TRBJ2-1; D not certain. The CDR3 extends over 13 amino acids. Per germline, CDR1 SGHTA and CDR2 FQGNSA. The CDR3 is CASSLEISGRNVF. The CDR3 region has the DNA TGTGCCAGCAGCTTAGAAATTTCGGGTAGAAATGTCTTC.

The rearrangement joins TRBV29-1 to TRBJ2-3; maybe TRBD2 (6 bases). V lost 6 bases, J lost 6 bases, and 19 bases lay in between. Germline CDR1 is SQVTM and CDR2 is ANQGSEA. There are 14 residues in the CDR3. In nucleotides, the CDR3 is TGCAGCGTATCCTCCGGGACTGATTTTGATACGCAGTATTTT. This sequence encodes CSVSSGTDFDTQYF.

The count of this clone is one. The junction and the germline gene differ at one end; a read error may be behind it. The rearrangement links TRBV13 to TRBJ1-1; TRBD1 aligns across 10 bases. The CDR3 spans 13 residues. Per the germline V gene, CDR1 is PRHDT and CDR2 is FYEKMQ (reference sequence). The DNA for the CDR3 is TGTGCCAGCAGCCTAGGACAGGGGGCTGAAGCTTTCTTT. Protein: CASSLGQGAEAFF.

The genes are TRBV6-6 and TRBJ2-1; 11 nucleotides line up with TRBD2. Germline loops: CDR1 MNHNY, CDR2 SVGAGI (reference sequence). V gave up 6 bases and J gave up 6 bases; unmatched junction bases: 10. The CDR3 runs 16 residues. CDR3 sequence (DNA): TGTGCCAGCAGGGGGATAGCGGGAGGGCGGTTCAATGAGCAGTTCTTC. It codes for CASRGIAGGRFNEQFF.

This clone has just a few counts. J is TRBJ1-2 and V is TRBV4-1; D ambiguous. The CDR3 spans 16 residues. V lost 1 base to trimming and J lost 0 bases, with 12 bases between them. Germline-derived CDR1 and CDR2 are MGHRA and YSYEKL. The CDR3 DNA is TGCGCCAGCAGCCAAGCGCAAGAAATAGCTAACTATGGCTACACCTTC. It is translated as CASSQAQEIANYGYTF.

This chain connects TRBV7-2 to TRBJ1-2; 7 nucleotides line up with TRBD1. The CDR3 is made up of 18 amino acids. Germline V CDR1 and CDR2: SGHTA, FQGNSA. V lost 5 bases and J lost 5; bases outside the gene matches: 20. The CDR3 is CASSLIGGRQGNQYGYTF. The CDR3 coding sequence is TGTGCCAGCAGCCTTATAGGGGGACGACAGGGCAATCAGTATGGCTACACCTTC.

The CDR3 reads CASSLGYLNQPQHF. The DNA of the CDR3 is TGTGCCAGCAGCTTGGGGTACCTTAATCAGCCCCAGCATTTT. The gene calls are TRBV7-6 and TRBJ1-5; D gene ambiguous. The CDR3 consists of 14 residues. Germline CDR1 and CDR2: SGHVS and FNYEAQ. Trimming removed 3 bases at V and 4 bases at J, with 10 bases between.

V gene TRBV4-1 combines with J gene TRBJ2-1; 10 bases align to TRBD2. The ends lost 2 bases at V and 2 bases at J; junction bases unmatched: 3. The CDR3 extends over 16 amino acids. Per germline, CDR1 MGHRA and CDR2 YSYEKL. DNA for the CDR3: TGCGCCAGCAGCCAACCTAGCGGGGGACCCTACAATGAGCAGTTCTTC. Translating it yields CASSQPSGGPYNEQFF.

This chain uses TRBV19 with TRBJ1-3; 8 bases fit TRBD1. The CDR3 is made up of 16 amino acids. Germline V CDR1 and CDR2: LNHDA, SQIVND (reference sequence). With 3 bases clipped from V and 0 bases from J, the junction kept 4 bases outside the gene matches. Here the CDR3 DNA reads TGTGCCAGTAGTATGGGACAGGCAAGCTCTGGAAACACCATATATTTT. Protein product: CASSMGQASSGNTIYF.

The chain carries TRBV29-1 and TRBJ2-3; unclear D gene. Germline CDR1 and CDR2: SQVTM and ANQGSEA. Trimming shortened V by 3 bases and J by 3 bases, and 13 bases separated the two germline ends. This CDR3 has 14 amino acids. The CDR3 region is CSVEVGGLTDTQYF. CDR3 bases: TGCAGCGTTGAGGTTGGTGGCTTGACAGATACGCAGTATTTT.

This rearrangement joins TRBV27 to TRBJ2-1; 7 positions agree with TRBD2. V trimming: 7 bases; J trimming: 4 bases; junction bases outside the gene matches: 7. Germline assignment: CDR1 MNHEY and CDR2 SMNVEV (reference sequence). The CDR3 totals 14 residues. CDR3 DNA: TGTGCCAGCAAGTTAGCGGGCATTTACAATGAGCAGTTCTTC. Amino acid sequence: CASKLAGIYNEQFF.

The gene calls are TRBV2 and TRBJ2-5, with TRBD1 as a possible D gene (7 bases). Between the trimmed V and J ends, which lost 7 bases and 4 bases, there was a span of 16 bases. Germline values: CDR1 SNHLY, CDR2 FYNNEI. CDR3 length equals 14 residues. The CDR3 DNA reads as TGTGCCAGCATCCCAGGGGGGAAAGGAGAGACCCAGTACTTC. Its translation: CASIPGGKGETQYF. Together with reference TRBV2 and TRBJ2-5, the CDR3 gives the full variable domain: EPEVTQTPSHQVTQMGQEVILRCVPISNHLYFYWYRQILGQKVEFLVSFYNNEISEKSEIFDDQFSVERPDGSNFTLKIRSTKLEDSAMYFCASIPGGKGETQYFGPGTRLLVL.

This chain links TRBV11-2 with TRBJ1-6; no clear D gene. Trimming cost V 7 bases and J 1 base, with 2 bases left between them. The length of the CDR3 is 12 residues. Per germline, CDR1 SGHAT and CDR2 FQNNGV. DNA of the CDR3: TGTGCCAGCACTTCCTATAATTCACCCCTCCACTTT. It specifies CASTSYNSPLHF.

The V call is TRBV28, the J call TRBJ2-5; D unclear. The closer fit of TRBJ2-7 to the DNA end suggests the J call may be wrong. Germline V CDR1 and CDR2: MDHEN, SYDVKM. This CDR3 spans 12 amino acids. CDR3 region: CASSFGPYEQYF. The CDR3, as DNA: TGTGCCAGCAGTTTTGGGCCCTACGAGCAGTACTTC.

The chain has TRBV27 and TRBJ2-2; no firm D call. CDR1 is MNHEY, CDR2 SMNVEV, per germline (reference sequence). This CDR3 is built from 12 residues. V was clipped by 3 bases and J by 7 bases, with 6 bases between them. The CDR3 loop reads CASSFFGGELFF. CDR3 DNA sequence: TGTGCCAGCAGTTTTTTTGGCGGGGAGCTGTTTTTT.

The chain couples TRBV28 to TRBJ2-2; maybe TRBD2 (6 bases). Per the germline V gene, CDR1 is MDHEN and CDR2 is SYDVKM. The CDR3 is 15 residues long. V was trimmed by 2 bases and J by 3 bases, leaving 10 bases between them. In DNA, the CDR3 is TGTGCCAGCAGTTTACTCCAGCGGGACACCGGGGAGCTGTTTTTT. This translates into CASSLLQRDTGELFF.

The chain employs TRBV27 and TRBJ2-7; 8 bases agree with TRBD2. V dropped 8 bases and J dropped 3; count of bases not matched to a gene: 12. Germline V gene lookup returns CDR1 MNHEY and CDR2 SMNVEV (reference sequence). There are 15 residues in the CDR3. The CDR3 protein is CASGLKAGALYEQYF. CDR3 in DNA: TGTGCCAGCGGCTTAAAAGCGGGAGCCCTCTACGAGCAGTACTTC.

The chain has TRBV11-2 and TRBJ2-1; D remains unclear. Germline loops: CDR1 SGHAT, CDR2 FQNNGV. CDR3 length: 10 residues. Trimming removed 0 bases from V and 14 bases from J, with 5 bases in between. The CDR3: CASSLDRKFF. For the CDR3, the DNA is TGTGCCAGCAGCTTAGATCGTAAGTTCTTC.

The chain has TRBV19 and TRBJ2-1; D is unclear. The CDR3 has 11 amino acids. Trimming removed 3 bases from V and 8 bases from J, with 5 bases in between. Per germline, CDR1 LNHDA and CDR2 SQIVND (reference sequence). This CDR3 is CASSMGYEQFF. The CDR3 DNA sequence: TGTGCCAGTAGTATGGGATATGAGCAGTTCTTC.

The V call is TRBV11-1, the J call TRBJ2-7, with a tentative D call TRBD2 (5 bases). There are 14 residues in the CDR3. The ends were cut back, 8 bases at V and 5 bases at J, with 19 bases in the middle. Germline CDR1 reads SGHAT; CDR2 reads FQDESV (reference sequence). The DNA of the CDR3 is TGTGCCAGCGCTACGTTTTCAGTTAGCGACGAGCAGTACTTC. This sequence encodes CASATFSVSDEQYF. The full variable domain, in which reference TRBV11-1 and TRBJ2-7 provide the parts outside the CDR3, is EAEVAQSPRYKITEKSQAVAFWCDPISGHATLYWYRQILGQGPELLVQFQDESVVDDSQLPKDRFSAERLKGVDSTLKIQPAELGDSAMYLCASATFSVSDEQYFGPGTRLTVT.

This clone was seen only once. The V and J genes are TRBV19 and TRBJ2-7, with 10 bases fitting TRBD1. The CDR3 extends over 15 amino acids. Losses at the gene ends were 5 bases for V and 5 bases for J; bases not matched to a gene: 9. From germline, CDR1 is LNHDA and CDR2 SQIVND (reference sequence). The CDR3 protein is CASSSGTGVFNEQYF. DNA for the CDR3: TGTGCCAGTAGTTCGGGGACAGGGGTGTTTAACGAGCAGTACTTC.

The CDR3, as DNA: TGTGCCAGCAGCTTAGAACCGGGACTCTTGACGGAGGGCTACACCTTC. Protein: CASSLEPGLLTEGYTF. The chain links TRBV11-2 to TRBJ1-2; a possible D gene is TRBD1 (5 bases). Per the germline V gene, CDR1 is SGHAT and CDR2 is FQNNGV. The CDR3 has 16 residues. Trimming took 0 bases from V and 8 from J, leaving 19 bases between them.

This CDR3 is CASSGPLVRMVEDTEAFF. In nucleotides, the CDR3 is TGTGCCAGCAGCGGCCCTCTTGTTCGGATGGTTGAGGACACTGAAGCTTTCTTT. The chain is built from TRBV7-9 and TRBJ1-1; D call uncertain. The CDR3 runs to 18 residues. The V gene lost 5 bases and the J gene lost 3 bases, with 25 bases spanning the gap. Germline CDR1 and CDR2: SEHNR and FQNEAQ (reference sequence).

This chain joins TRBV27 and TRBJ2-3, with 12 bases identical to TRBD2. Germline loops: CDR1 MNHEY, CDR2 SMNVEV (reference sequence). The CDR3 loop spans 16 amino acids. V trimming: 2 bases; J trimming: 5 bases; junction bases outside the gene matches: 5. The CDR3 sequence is CASSLGLAGGIDTQYF. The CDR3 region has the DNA TGTGCCAGCAGTTTAGGGCTAGCGGGGGGGATAGATACGCAGTATTTT.

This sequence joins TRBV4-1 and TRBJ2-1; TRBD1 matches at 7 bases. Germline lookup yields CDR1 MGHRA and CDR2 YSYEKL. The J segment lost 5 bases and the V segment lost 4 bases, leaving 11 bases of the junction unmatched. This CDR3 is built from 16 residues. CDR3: CASSLLTGTANNEQFF. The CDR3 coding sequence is TGCGCCAGCAGCCTCCTCACCGGGACAGCTAACAATGAGCAGTTCTTC.

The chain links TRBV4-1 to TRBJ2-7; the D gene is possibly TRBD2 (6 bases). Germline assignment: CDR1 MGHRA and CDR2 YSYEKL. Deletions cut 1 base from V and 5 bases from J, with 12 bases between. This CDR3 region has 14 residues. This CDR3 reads CASSQVVRGDEQYF. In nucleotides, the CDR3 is TGCGCCAGCAGCCAAGTGGTTCGCGGGGACGAGCAGTACTTC.

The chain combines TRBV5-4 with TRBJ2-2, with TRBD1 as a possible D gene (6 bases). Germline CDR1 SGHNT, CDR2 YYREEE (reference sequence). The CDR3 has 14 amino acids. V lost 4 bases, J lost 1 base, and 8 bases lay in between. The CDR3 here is CASSLQGNTGELFF. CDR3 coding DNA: TGTGCCAGCAGCCTACAGGGGAACACCGGGGAGCTGTTTTTT.

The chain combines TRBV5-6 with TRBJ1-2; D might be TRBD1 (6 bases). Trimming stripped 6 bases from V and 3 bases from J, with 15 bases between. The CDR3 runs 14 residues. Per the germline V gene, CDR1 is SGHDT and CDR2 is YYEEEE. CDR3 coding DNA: TGTGCCAGCACCCCACAGGGCAGCTACTATGGCTACACCTTC. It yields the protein CASTPQGSYYGYTF. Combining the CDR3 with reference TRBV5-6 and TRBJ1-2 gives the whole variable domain DAGVTQSPTHLIKTRGQQVTLRCSPKSGHDTVSWYQQALGQGPQFIFQYYEEEERQRGNFPDRFSGHQFPNYSSELNVNALLLGDSALYLCASTPQGSYYGYTFGSGTRLTVV.

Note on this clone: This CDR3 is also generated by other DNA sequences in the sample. The chain's CDR3 is CASSPEETAMNTEAFF. DNA for the CDR3: TGTGCCAGCAGCCCTGAGGAGACAGCAATGAACACTGAAGCTTTCTTT. The gene calls are TRBV7-6 and TRBJ1-1; weak D call: TRBD1 (5 bases). V lost 5 bases to trimming and J lost 0 bases, with 16 bases between them. The CDR3 covers 16 residues. The V gene's germline CDR1 is SGHVS and CDR2 FNYEAQ. Filled out from reference TRBV7-6 and TRBJ1-1, the complete variable domain reads GAGVSQSPRYKVTKRGQDVALRCDPISGHVSLYWYRQALGQGPEFLTYFNYEAQQDKSGLPNDRFSAERPEGSISTLTIQRTEQRDSAMYRCASSPEETAMNTEAFFGQGTRLTVV.